This TCR beta chain was profiled in a study of patients and donors after allogeneic stem cell transplantation. TCRdb passed the RT-PCR reads through MiXCR, listing each CDR3 protein once. Altogether around 29,000 distinct CDR3 sequences are present, roughly a third being singletons, with the ten largest covering over 65%. The specimen sequenced was blood, either unsorted or a sorted T cell fraction (not recorded which). This sequence originates from a human donor who was either an allogeneic HSCT recipient or a stem cell or donor lymphocyte infusion donor (not recorded which). It is not recorded whose cells these are; they may come from a transplant donor.

The CDR3 region has the DNA TGTGCCAGCAGCCCGTTTCCAAGGGGAAGGGCTGAAGCTTTCTTT. Its translation is CASSPFPRGRAEAFF. This chain joins TRBV7-2 and TRBJ1-1; D is possibly TRBD1 (5 bases). CDR1 and CDR2 from the germline V gene are SGHTA and FQGNSA. This CDR3 is 15 amino acids long. V was clipped by 5 bases and J by 6 bases, with 19 bases between them.